The following is a T cell receptor (beta chain) sequence with its context. This clone showed up just a few times. There is no known antigen for this receptor. No much larger clone exists at a distance of one base, and base qualities are not known. These data are taken from a study of cytomegalovirus exposure and HLA in healthy donors (dated by TCRdb to the late 2010s). About the full investigation: According to an earlier analysis of 550 to 700 of the donors, about 179 million T cells yielded roughly 100 million unique TCR beta sequences and roughly 280 Gb of sequence data. An early release covering just under 650 HLA-typed donors comprised approximately 290 gigabases of sequencing data and tens of millions of unique TCR sequences. The genetic ancestry cluster associated with self-reported Caucasian donors included around four fifths of the 398 genotyped donors. The aim of the study was to test whether cataloging public T cell receptors could identify signatures of past pathogen exposure. Using immunosequencing, the study profiled T cell repertoires from 550 to 750 subjects and related those repertoires to cytomegalovirus serostatus. Along with the roughly 610-subject first cohort, a separate validation cohort of approximately 110 different subjects was used. To predict cytomegalovirus infection status, the study brought together high-throughput TCR immunosequencing, statistical association of individual TCRs with disease status, and machine learning. A later analysis re-examined previously published TCR beta repertoires from more than 650 donors and added high-resolution HLA genotyping to investigate patterns of TCR occurrence. The later analysis used no new phenotypic data to find candidate immune exposures, relying instead on TCR beta sequences and their occurrence across donors. To decide whether each TCR beta V gene segment behaved as functional or pseudogenic, an earlier analysis of some 600 of the donors relied on high-throughput TCR beta sequencing. Donor age, sex, ethnicity and CMV serostatus were compiled alongside the repertoire data. A later genetic analysis took genome-wide SNP genotypes for about 55% of the roughly 700 donors and used that subset as a discovery cohort. All discovery cohort repertoires had been generated on a single sequencing platform. HLA typing covered class I and class II loci at four-digit resolution. The number of donors typed differed by locus, with about 629-630 for A, B, C, DRB1 and DQB1, 522 for DQA1, 600 to 610 for DPA1, and around 430 for DPB1. About 5 DR-DQ haplotypes were handled as single units for association and clustering, since linkage in the cohort was strong. Across around 400 genotyped donors of the cohort, an average of about 240,000 unique TCR beta nucleotide sequences per donor were sequenced, and around 19% of those sequences were non-productive.

The cohort comprised 710 or so healthy bone marrow donors. At the time of sampling, every cohort member was nominally healthy, though immune exposures that went unrecorded were likely present. The donor tested CMV seronegative, placing the donor among the 350 to 400 seronegative members of the cohort. Every donor gave a peripheral blood sample, and the peripheral blood mononuclear cells from that sample were used for TCR beta sequencing. The Qiagen DNeasy Blood Extraction Kit was used to extract genomic DNA from the blood cell samples. Libraries came from the immunoSEQ multiplex PCR assay. For the multiplex PCR, a mixture combining 60 forward primers for TCR Vbeta segments and 13 reverse primers for TCR Jbeta segments was used. A multiplex PCR assay on genomic DNA amplified the CDR3 region of rearranged TCR beta genes. The amplified TCR beta libraries were sequenced on the Illumina HiSeq System as 87-base-pair reads. Regarding the original processing steps: In a later analysis, roughly 80 million unique TCR beta chains were counted across the approximately 620 repertoires, and roughly 11 million of these chains were shared by at least two donors. To remove PCR and sequencing errors, raw reads were error-corrected and collapsed into unique sequences using a nearest-neighbor algorithm that merged closely related sequences. Alignment of CDR3 sequences to IMGT reference sequences was used to assign V, D and J gene segments. For a sequence to be retained, at least a six-nucleotide match to both a V gene segment and a J gene segment was required. Rearrangements were called productive when the CDR3 lacked stop codons and stayed in frame with V and J; all others were non-productive. CDR3 was defined by IMGT convention, running from the second conserved V-encoded cysteine to the conserved J-encoded phenylalanine. In an earlier analysis of 500 to 650 of the donors, sequences lacking an unambiguous match to a single V gene segment were excluded. In an earlier analysis of around 600 of the donors, V segments were called functional above 56.7% productive rearrangements and were called segregating when the between-donor standard deviation exceeded 5%. A statistical classification framework was built for diagnosing cytomegalovirus status from the catalog of TCR beta chain sequences. In a later analysis, V and J genes were assigned by comparing TCR nucleotide sequences against IMGT/GENE-DB human TR gene sequences. Using the TCRdist pipeline, a later analysis assigned CDR3 sequences along with most-parsimonious VDJ recombination scenarios. A later analysis defined each TCR beta chain by its CDR3 amino acid sequence plus V-gene family, and excluded reads lacking a unique V-gene family. A later analysis removed over 500 highly shared, low-generation-probability nucleotide sequences to deal with suspected cross-contamination and a sequencing artifact. In a later analysis, a clonal expansion index for each public chain was calculated from normalized within-repertoire ranks of inferred template counts. Generation probabilities in a later analysis came from a VDJ recombination model fitted to out-of-frame rearrangements, and those results were checked against IGoR. In a later analysis, TCR-TCR, TCR-HLA and TCR-CMV co-occurrence was scored with hypergeometric tests, and a repertoire-size bias correction was applied to TCR pairs. To estimate false discovery rates, a later analysis permuted the HLA or CMV assignments 20 times. In a later analysis, co-occurring TCRs were grouped using DBSCAN, with TCRdist sequence similarity added in when clustering inside HLA-allele-positive subsets. Repertoires with fewer than 30,000 or more than 120,000 public chains, plus five repertoires with anomalous nucleotide sharing, were excluded from co-occurrence clustering. Sourced from immuneACCESS, this table was stored by TCRdb with only in-frame sequences that have V and J called. A share of the clones is absent; for the studies checked, an unresolved V gene accounts for under half, and the remainder has no known explanation. That table is the source of V, J and clone size, and D and trimming were worked out from the DNA. Across this sample there are around 200,000 clones, with 82% seen only once. 2.7% of the sample comes from the top ten.

In the germline V gene (reference sequence), CDR1 corresponds to DFQATT and CDR2 to SNEGSKA. V lost 5 bases and J lost 8 bases; the stretch between them is 12 bases long. Spanning cysteine to phenylalanine, the CDR3 consists of 11 amino acids. Just CDR3 DNA is preserved here, 33 bases in frame from base 1. On the study overall, not on this receptor specifically: A later genetic analysis reported fewer N-insertions in productive TCRs among donors in an Asian-associated ancestry cluster than the roughly 670-donor mean. A later genetic analysis associated a missense DCLRE1C variant with V-gene and J-gene trimming of TCR beta chains, and an independent cohort replicated the association. Most TCR sequences were seen in very few donors, while some public TCRs were found in many individuals. A later analysis associated roughly 17,000 TCR beta sequences with specific HLA alleles at a false discovery rate of 0.05. Because HLA typing was unavailable for some donors at each locus, only the typed subset was used in association tests. A further reported finding was that TCR beta sequences accurately predicted the HLA-A and HLA-B alleles for most subjects in the first cohort. CMV serostatus was the only immune exposure information available for the cohort. Correlated functional status among segregating V segments might reflect linkage disequilibrium, but an unknown experimental factor could not be ruled out. The sequencing pipeline was judged likely to have produced a cluster of highly shared sequence variants as a technical artifact. In vitro tests confirmed that a few of the cytomegalovirus-associated TCR beta chains recognize cytomegalovirus antigens. A total of 150 or so TCR beta chains were listed by the study as associated with cytomegalovirus. According to a later analysis, parvovirus B19, influenza, CMV and Epstein-Barr virus appeared linked to several top co-occurrence clusters. The authors suggested that the approach could potentially be extended to other disease states and immunological phenotypes. The presence/absence analyses assumed that sequencing depth was roughly uniform across donors, and that assumption may not be true. A later analysis found that most CMV-associated TCR beta chains appeared HLA-restricted, with HLA associations seemingly driven largely by CMV exposure. The cohort was sequenced for TCR beta chains only, and without alpha or paired-chain data the features that could be detected were limited. The 87-base-pair reads could not distinguish some IMGT-functional V segments, including TRBV6-2 and TRBV6-3, so those segments were excluded. A later analysis found that TCR association rates varied across HLA loci, with DRB1 alleles showing the most associated TCRs and HLA-C alleles the fewest. Assigning TCR associations to individual alleles was difficult when HLA alleles, especially DR and DQ, strongly co-occurred. Cytomegalovirus status was reported to be diagnosed by the classifier with high specificity and sensitivity in both the original and validation cohorts. The earlier analysis of some 540 of the donors excluded approximately 15 rarely observed V segments, including chromosome 9 orphons, because counts were too low. In an earlier analysis of about 600 of the donors, most TCR beta V segments appeared in productive rearrangements about 90% or about 30% of the time, broadly matching IMGT annotations. Compared with equally common non-associated chains, HLA-associated TCR beta chains in a later analysis were more clonally expanded and had lower generation probabilities.

Specimen: PBMCs. The sequence derives from a woman aged 40 to 50 in good health and CMV-seronegative. The chain employs TRBV20-1 and TRBJ1-2; there is no confident call for the D gene. The DNA reads as follows: TGCAGTGCTTCGCGGGTTGGAGGCTACACCTTC. Its translation reads: CSASRVGGYTF.